Described below is a single TCR beta chain sequence and its context. Its antigen specificity is not known. It has no much larger one-base neighbor in the sample; base qualities were not kept. The sample originates from a study of a mutant IDH1 vaccine in newly diagnosed glioma (dated by TCRdb to about 2021). Broadly, across the study: Vaccination started 4-6 weeks after radiotherapy alone, or was given together with temozolomide cycles in the groups whose treatment included chemotherapy. Peripheral blood was collected at six visits: V03 (baseline), V05, V07, V10, V12 and V13. Longitudinal TCRB deep sequencing was performed for some 25 treated patients wherever samples were available for exploratory analyses. Of the approximately 35 treated patients, roughly 60% were male and approximately 38% were female, and the mean age was approximately 40 years. Before enrollment, patients had received standard therapy of radiotherapy alone, temozolomide alone, or radiochemotherapy with temozolomide; most received the combination. The week-35 safety follow-up took place at visit V12, and the week-47 end of study took place at visit V13.

The investigation overall reported the following: Selection of PBMC samples for TCRB deep sequencing was based on availability. Immune responses induced by the vaccine were seen in over 90% of patients across multiple MHC alleles. According to the authors, sample limitations meant that analyses of patient blood samples could not be reproduced. Pseudoprogression seemed to be unrelated to changes in the top peripheral T cell clonotypes found by TCRB sequencing.

As encoded in the germline V gene (reference sequence), CDR1 is WNHNN while CDR2 is SYGVQD. CDR3 length: 14 amino acids, cysteine to phenylalanine. The CDR3 DNA has 42 bases and is translated from base 1. At the junction V is shortened by 8 bases and J by 4 bases, with 14 bases in between. The meaning of the sample's time point label: week 35, safety follow-up. Every vaccine dose consisted of 300 ug of a 20-mer mutant IDH1 peptide in Montanide, administered subcutaneously together with topical imiquimod. Patients were given eight vaccinations, in weeks 1, 3, 5, 7, 11, 15, 19 and 23, which matched visits V03 through V10. Newly diagnosed WHO grade 3 or 4 IDH1-mutant astrocytomas showing loss of nuclear ATRX were present in the donors. The samples were drawn from NOA16, a multicentre, single-arm, open-label phase I trial in Germany that tested a mutant IDH1 peptide vaccine in humans for the first time. Genomic DNA for TCRB sequencing was extracted from EDTA blood using the DNeasy Blood and Tissue Kit.

Library generation was performed with the immunoSEQ multiplex PCR assay. Rearranged TCR beta chain sequences were amplified with the hsTCRB Kit following the manufacturer's protocol. TCRB libraries were sequenced on an Illumina MiSeq. Under the source paper's analysis protocol: Demultiplexing, trimming and gene mapping were performed with the kit vendor's proprietary platform. In TCRdb, the immuneACCESS table is reduced to in-frame sequences with V and J assigned. These tables do not hold every clone; where another copy was compared, an unresolved V gene accounts for under half, and the others remain unexplained. D and trimming were read from the DNA, whereas the V and J calls and clone size are those reported in that table. This sample lists approximately 45,000 clones; 85% to 90% were detected once. The ten largest clones take up 5.7% of the sample.

In this chain, TRBV10-1 is recombined with TRBJ2-2, with TRBD1 perhaps the D gene, on 6 matching bases. The sequence was obtained from a woman in her 40s with glioma. The source material was PBMCs, sampled from a glioma patient whose treatment included an IDH1 peptide vaccine. The CDR3 in this case is CASGGQGGTGELFF. The DNA reads TGCGCCAGCGGGGGACAAGGAGGCACCGGGGAGCTGTTTTTT.